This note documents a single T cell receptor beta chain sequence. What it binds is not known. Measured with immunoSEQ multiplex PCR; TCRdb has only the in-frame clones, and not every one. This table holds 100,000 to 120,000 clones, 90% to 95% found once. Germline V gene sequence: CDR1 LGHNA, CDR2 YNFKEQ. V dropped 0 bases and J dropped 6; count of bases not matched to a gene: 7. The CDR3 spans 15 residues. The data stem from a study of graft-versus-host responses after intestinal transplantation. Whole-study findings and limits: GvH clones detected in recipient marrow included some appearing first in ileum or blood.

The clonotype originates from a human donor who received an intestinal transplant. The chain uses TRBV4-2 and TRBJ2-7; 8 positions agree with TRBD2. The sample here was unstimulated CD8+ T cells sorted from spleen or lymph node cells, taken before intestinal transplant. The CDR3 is CASSQELGLDLEQYF. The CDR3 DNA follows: TGTGCCAGCAGCCAAGAATTGGGACTAGATCTCGAGCAGTACTTC.